Listed below are T cell receptor beta chains from one sample, sequenced in a study of long-term antiretroviral therapy in people with HIV. The protocol was immunoSEQ multiplex PCR, while the TCRdb copy is restricted to in-frame clones and leaves out a portion. The sample consists of almost 30,000 clones, 85% to 90% of them appearing once. Sequences were derived from unsorted PBMCs, sampled 3.2 years before starting antiretroviral therapy. The receptors here all came from a man aged 50-59 years with HIV. Each CDR3 is given with its conserved first and last residue. The order of the fields is CDR3 length, V gene, D gene, CDR3 protein. A D gene is named only where the DNA matches it firmly.

>13|TRBV6-5|.
CASSLQGRETQYF
>14|TRBV28|.
CASTKRRNNEKLFF
>15|TRBV7-2|.
CASSGLRAAVAGYTF
>12|TRBV29-1|.
CSVGDGAYGYTF
>15|TRBV15|.
CATSFGLGSSYEQYF
>17|TRBV9|.
CASSVDRAGLGGSPLHF
>13|TRBV5-1|.
CASHMGVSSEQYF
>15|TRBV5-1|TRBD2
CASSVSGGRGDTQYF
>14|TRBV5-1|.
CASSFAGDGTEAFF
>13|TRBV9|.
CASRRGAAGELFF
>16|TRBV5-6|TRBD2
CASRTTMGGSTDTQYF
>17|TRBV30|TRBD2
CARGGSGGFWGEETQYF
>17|TRBV23-1|TRBD1
CASSRRQGAGNTGELFF
>17|TRBV27|.
CASSLSGSRSRNYGYTF
>14|TRBV6-5|.
CASRPDTGNEKLFF
>16|TRBV28|.
CASSSNSWRSSYEQYF
>15|TRBV18|.
CASSRWTPGDNEQFF
>13|TRBV7-2|.
CASSLARDQPQHF
>16|TRBV7-9|.
CASSLTRPPEEETQYF
>15|TRBV18|.
CASSPPALAKNIQYF
>12|TRBV7-9|.
CASSLQGYEQFF
>12|TRBV6-6|.
CASSSRAETQYF
>14|TRBV30|.
CAWIVRGPNTEAFF
>16|TRBV15|TRBD2
CATSRDRPSGGEVQYF
>15|TRBV10-2|.
CASSQGVGVGNTIYF
>16|TRBV5-1|TRBD1
CASSLETGGFSYEQYF
>14|TRBV6-1|TRBD1
CASSLQGAEYGYTF